In this sample, the clone carrying this T cell receptor beta chain turned up many times. What it binds is unknown. TCRdb independently ran MiXCR on the reads; one entry per CDR3 protein. The data hold under 300,000 distinct CDR3 sequences, with around an eighth observed a single time. This sample is part of a study of T cell repertoires in cytomegalovirus infection. Study observations and caveats: Predominance within the ex vivo response was attributable to HLA-C-restricted CMV-specific TCR beta clonotypes.

Germline CDR1 MDHEN, CDR2 SYDVKM. The CDR3 extends over 15 amino acids. The V gene lost 6 bases and the J gene lost 2 bases, with 13 bases spanning the gap. Sequenced: PBMCs. This chain joins TRBV28 and TRBJ1-4; TRBD1 might be the D (5 bases). This clonotype was obtained from a human donor in good health (CMV status not recorded). Some clones in this sample may be carry-over from other donors' samples. CDR3: CASRQGGQTNEKLFF. The CDR3 DNA follows: TGTGCCAGCAGGCAGGGTGGTCAGACTAATGAAAAACTGTTTTTT.